The source of this TCR beta chain is a study of blood T cell repertoires in COVID-19. Study as a whole: Acute and convalescent COVID-19 specimens originated in the United States, Italy and Spain. Sample material is recorded as cDNA or gDNA derived from T cells, B-cell-depleted T cells, or PBMCs.

Enrolment of Seattle patients took place during active infection, and they were followed longitudinally. Authors' methods: The assay estimated nucleated cells by amplifying reference gene primers. Method: immunoSEQ multiplex PCR; TCRdb's copy keeps in-frame clones and lacks some. Clonal size and the V and J genes are those of that table, whereas D and trimming came from the DNA. The sample has under 350,000 clones; 80% to 95% are singletons. The sequence was obtained from a woman aged 25 to 39 with COVID-19, enrolled during active disease. The sequencing sample was made of peripheral blood.

This CDR3 is CASSPGTSGRWAKNIQYF. The CDR3 bases are TGTGCCAGCAGCCCAGGGACTAGCGGGAGGTGGGCCAAAAACATTCAGTACTTC. This chain uses TRBV3-1 (or the pseudogene TRBV3-2) with TRBJ2-4, with 15 bases aligning to TRBD2. The V gene end was trimmed by 4 bases and the J gene end by 1 base; junction bases not matched to a gene: 5. Germline V gives CDR1 LGHDT, CDR2 YNNKEL (reference sequence). The CDR3 has 18 residues.